Presented here are 8 T cell receptor beta chains from one specimen sequenced in a study of blood T cell repertoires in COVID-19. TCRdb keeps only in-frame clones here, not all; method: immunoSEQ multiplex PCR. This sample has some 89,000 clones, with 90% found just once. The sample was peripheral blood. The receptors stem from a man aged 55 to 70 with acute or convalescent COVID-19.

The V and J genes are TRBV7-8 and TRBJ2-1; D is perhaps TRBD2 (7 bases). Trimming left V 5 bases short and J 1 base short, with 15 bases between. The CDR3 contains 16 residues. In germline, CDR1 is SGHVS, CDR2 FQNEAQ. This chain's CDR3 is CASSPRGAGSYNEQFF. DNA for the CDR3: TGTGCCAGCAGCCCCCGGGGGGCTGGATCCTACAATGAGCAGTTCTTC.

V usage is TRBV20-1 and J usage is TRBJ1-2, with TRBD1 matching over 8 bases. The CDR3 runs to 14 residues. Trimming at V came to 3 bases and at J to 7 bases, leaving 10 bases not matched to a gene. CDR1 and CDR2 (germline): DFQATT, SNEGSKA (reference sequence). The CDR3 DNA sequence: TGCAGTGCTAGTGAGGCAGGGGGCGTCGGTGGCTACACCTTC. Protein sequence: CSASEAGGVGGYTF.

The chain is built from TRBV29-1 and TRBJ2-3, with D perhaps TRBD1 (6 bases). Trimming removed 1 base at V and 1 base at J, with 12 bases between. In germline, CDR1 is SQVTM, CDR2 ANQGSEA. The CDR3 runs 15 residues. The DNA for the CDR3 is TGCAGCGTTGAAGGGGGGCGGGCTGGCACAGATACGCAGTATTTT. Protein sequence: CSVEGGRAGTDTQYF.

The rearrangement uses TRBV9 and TRBJ1-5, with D possibly being TRBD1 (5 bases). The CDR3 consists of 16 residues. Trimming removed 5 bases at V and 2 bases at J, with 17 bases between. Per the germline V gene, CDR1 is SGDLS and CDR2 is YYNGEE. CDR3 amino acids: CASSPAGGMGNQPQHF. DNA for the CDR3: TGTGCCAGCAGTCCAGCGGGGGGTATGGGCAATCAGCCCCAGCATTTT.

CDR3 in amino acids: CASSRTGGTIMNTEAFF. In DNA form, the CDR3 reads TGTGCCAGCAGCAGGACAGGGGGCACTATTATGAACACTGAAGCTTTCTTT. This chain joins TRBV5-6 and TRBJ1-1; 11 bases agree with TRBD1. The J segment lost 0 bases and the V segment lost 4 bases, leaving 8 bases of the junction unmatched. The length of the CDR3 is 17 residues. Germline CDR1 SGHDT, CDR2 YYEEEE.

The chain links TRBV6-2 or TRBV6-3 to TRBJ1-5; 10 nucleotides align to TRBD1. V was clipped by 0 bases and J by 0 bases; unmatched bases: 5. The CDR3 length is 18 residues. Germline CDR1 and CDR2: MNHEY and SVGEGT. CDR3 sequence (DNA): TGTGCCAGCAGTTACTCGACAGGGGGCGTCGGTAGCAATCAGCCCCAGCATTTT. This sequence encodes CASSYSTGGVGSNQPQHF.

As DNA, the CDR3 is TGTGCCACCAGCAGCGGTGGTAACACCGGGGAGCTGTTTTTT. This sequence encodes CATSSGGNTGELFF. The chain joins TRBV15 to TRBJ2-2; D is undetermined. V lost 3 bases, J lost 2 bases, and 7 bases lay in between. This CDR3 has 14 residues. The germline gives CDR1 LNHNV, CDR2 YYDKDF (reference sequence).

The chain joins TRBV7-8 to TRBJ2-7, with TRBD2 identical over 16 bases. Per the germline V gene, CDR1 is SGHVS and CDR2 is FQNEAQ. The CDR3 length is 19 residues. Trimming cost V 7 bases and J 3 bases; bases outside gene matches: 15. The CDR3 sequence is CASTGIKGLAGGSNYEQYF. The CDR3 nucleotides read TGTGCCAGCACCGGAATCAAGGGACTAGCGGGGGGGAGCAACTACGAGCAGTACTTC. The whole variable domain, filled in from reference TRBV7-8 and TRBJ2-7, reads GAGVSQSPRYKVAKRGQDVALRCDPISGHVSLFWYQQALGQGPEFLTYFQNEAQLDKSGLPSDRFFAERPEGSVSTLKIQRTQQEDSAVYLCASTGIKGLAGGSNYEQYFGPGTRLTVT.